This entry lists 13 T cell receptor beta chains sequenced from one sample in a study of T cells in Graves' hyperthyroidism and ophthalmopathy. TCR beta CDR3 region amplification was performed from RNA transcripts. HTBI primers were employed in a first-round RT-PCR of the TCR CDR3. Each CDR3 protein is one row after TCRdb ran MiXCR on the multiplex PCR reads. The top ten clones hold 9.2% of a sample with about 400,000 distinct CDR3 sequences, over 10% of them seen once. The sequenced sample consisted of blood. The source of these receptors is a woman between 18 and 29 years old with Graves' hyperthyroidism.

The chain links TRBV6-4 to TRBJ2-1, with 9 bases that match TRBD2. The V segment lost 3 bases and the J segment 7 bases; nucleotides outside the gene matches: 19. CDR3 length equals 19 residues. From germline, CDR1 is MRHNA and CDR2 SNTAGT. CDR3 nucleotide sequence: TGTGCCAGCAGTGAGTGGTCTAGCGGGACCAAAACTAAGGGGAATGAGCAGTTCTTC. Its translation: CASSEWSSGTKTKGNEQFF.

This clonotype turned up a few times. The chain combines TRBV5-1 with TRBJ2-5, with 9 bases matching TRBD1. The CDR3 is made up of 16 amino acids. Germline CDR1 and CDR2: SGHRS and YFSETQ. The V gene end was trimmed by 2 bases and the J gene end by 5 bases; junction bases not matched to a gene: 10. In DNA, the CDR3 is TGCGCCAGCAGCTTAATGGGACAGGGATTCGGTGAGACCCAGTACTTC. This sequence encodes CASSLMGQGFGETQYF.

This clonotype showed up just a few times. V gene TRBV19 combines with J gene TRBJ1-1, with D possibly matching TRBD1 (6 bases). The length of the CDR3 is 16 residues. CDR1 and CDR2 from the germline V gene are LNHDA and SQIVND (reference sequence). Trimming removed 7 bases at V and 3 bases at J, with 21 bases between. CDR3 sequence (DNA): TGTGCCAGTACAGACTCCGGGACATGGGGCCACACTGAAGCTTTCTTT. Its translation: CASTDSGTWGHTEAFF.

This clonotype was picked up a small number of times. V is TRBV6-2 or TRBV6-3 and J is TRBJ2-7, with D unclear. Trimming cost V 3 bases and J 0 bases, with 9 bases left between them. Germline CDR1 reads MNHEY; CDR2 reads SVGEGT. The CDR3 runs 14 residues. CDR3 DNA: TGTGCCAGCAGTTATTCAAAACCCTCCTACGAGCAGTACTTC. Its translation is CASSYSKPSYEQYF.

The rearrangement joins TRBV5-6 to TRBJ2-5; 11 positions agree with TRBD2. The CDR3 runs to 17 residues. Germline V lookup: CDR1 SGHDT, CDR2 YYEEEE. J gave up 4 bases and V 2 bases, and 10 bases lay outside the gene matches. The CDR3 reads CASSLNMGLAAGETQYF. DNA for the CDR3: TGTGCCAGCAGCTTAAATATGGGACTAGCGGCGGGAGAGACCCAGTACTTC.

This clonotype was seen a handful of times. V and J are TRBV27 and TRBJ2-5, with unresolved D. The CDR3 consists of 15 residues. The germline gives CDR1 MNHEY, CDR2 SMNVEV (reference sequence). Trimming removed 3 bases from V and 4 bases from J, with 15 bases in between. CDR3 bases: TGTGCCAGCAGTTTTTTGGTAGGATCCTTAGAGACCCAGTACTTC. It yields the protein CASSFLVGSLETQYF.

This clonotype was recorded at least ten times. The chain recombines TRBV7-9 with TRBJ1-3; tentative D call: TRBD1 (6 bases). The CDR3 length is 17 residues. The V gene lost 5 bases and the J gene lost 4 bases, with 21 bases spanning the gap. Germline loops: CDR1 SEHNR, CDR2 FQNEAQ (reference sequence). As DNA, the CDR3 is TGTGCCAGCAGCGTCGGTTGGGAACAGGGCCTCGGAAACACCATATATTTT. As protein: CASSVGWEQGLGNTIYF.

This clonotype has ten or more counts. The chain uses TRBV7-3 and TRBJ2-1; either TRBD1 or TRBD2 may fit D (6 bases each). The V end was cut by 1 base, the J end by 5 bases, with 21 bases between. Germline V gene sequence: CDR1 SGHTA, CDR2 FQGTGA. This CDR3 contains 18 residues. This CDR3 reads CASSLKRGTGDFHNEQFF. The CDR3 nucleotides are TGTGCCAGCAGCTTAAAAAGGGGGACGGGGGATTTCCACAATGAGCAGTTCTTC.

The chain carries TRBV27 and TRBJ1-4; weak D call: TRBD1 (5 bases). Trimming took 4 bases from V and 0 from J, leaving 12 bases between them. This CDR3 has 16 amino acids. Germline assignment: CDR1 MNHEY and CDR2 SMNVEV (reference sequence). CDR3 loop: CASSSGRGATNEKLFF. The CDR3 DNA reads as TGTGCCAGCAGTTCCGGACGGGGCGCAACTAATGAAAAACTGTTTTTT.

As for this clonotype: Given a much more abundant clone one base away, this may be a read error. The gene calls are TRBV7-9 and TRBJ2-7, with no clear D. The CDR3 is 17 amino acids. CDR1 and CDR2 (germline): SEHNR, FQNEAQ (reference sequence). V was pared by 5 bases and J by 2 bases, with 22 bases between. This CDR3 reads CASSPPSIRLRTYEQYF. CDR3 coding DNA: TGTGCCAGCAGCCCACCGTCAATCAGACTTCGGACCTACGAGCAGTACTTC.

This clonotype was found many times. The V call is TRBV3-1, the J call TRBJ2-7, with 8 positions matching TRBD2. Germline V gene data show CDR1 as LGHDT and CDR2 as YNNKEL (reference sequence). The CDR3 runs to 16 residues. V shed 0 bases and J 5 bases; nucleotides not matched to a gene: 9. The CDR3 nucleotides are TGTGCCAGCAGCCAAGATCTGGTCGGGAGGGCCCACGAGCAGTACTTC. Amino acid sequence: CASSQDLVGRAHEQYF.

Regarding this clonotype: A clone one base away is much larger, so this may be a read error. A read error is likely, as this CDR3 ends without the conserved phenylalanine or tryptophan. The CDR3 DNA reads as TGTGCCAGCAGCTTAACCCCTTTGCGGGGAGAAGAGACCCAGTACCTC. The encoded protein is CASSLTPLRGEETQYL. This chain joins TRBV7-3 and TRBJ2-5, with TRBD2 as a possible D gene (6 bases). Germline V CDR1 and CDR2: SGHTA, FQGTGA. The CDR3 is 16 residues long. The V end was cut by 0 bases, the J end by 3 bases, with 14 bases between.

This clonotype was observed at least ten times. V gene TRBV3-1 combines with J gene TRBJ2-7; a weak D match, TRBD1 (6 bases). CDR1 is LGHDT, CDR2 YNNKEL, per germline (reference sequence). This CDR3 has 13 residues. The germline V and J ends were trimmed by 3 bases and 6 bases, with 12 bases remaining between them. CDR3 protein: CASSQYRVSEQYF. DNA for the CDR3: TGTGCCAGCAGCCAGTACAGGGTTAGCGAGCAGTACTTC.